The entry that follows covers one TCR beta chain sequence. The data were taken from a study of blood T cell repertoires in COVID-19. At the level of the study: Donors in the United States, Italy and Spain gave samples during acute or convalescent COVID-19. PBMCs, B-cell-depleted T cells, or T cells were the source of the cDNA or gDNA that made up the material.

V lost 4 bases and J lost 6; bases outside the gene matches: 11. CDR1 and CDR2 from the germline V gene are MGHRA and YSYEKL. The CDR3 runs 15 residues. Original handling: Reference gene primers were amplified, and this amplification served to estimate nucleated cell counts. The repertoire was sequenced with immunoSEQ multiplex PCR; TCRdb's copy has only in-frame clones and lacks some. Clonal size and the V and J genes are those of that table, whereas D and trimming came from the DNA. The data contain 120,000 or so clones, roughly four fifths of them singletons. Input material: peripheral blood. V is TRBV4-1 and J is TRBJ2-7; 8 nucleotides line up with TRBD2. This TCR came from a man aged 60 to 69 with acute or convalescent COVID-19. In DNA form, the CDR3 reads TGCGCCAGCAGCCGCTCTCCCGAGGGACTAGTCGAGCAGTACTTC. It translates to CASSRSPEGLVEQYF.